The source of this T cell receptor beta chain is a study of shared clonotypes between healthy human individuals. Study context: Per donor, CD8 memory used one plate, CD8 naive used two, CD4 memory used three and CD4 naive used three.

Those who donated, Caucasian adults without exception, all lived in Nashville, Tennessee. Repertoires were generated with immunoSEQ multiplex PCR, while TCRdb's copy carries only in-frame clones and drops some. The sample holds under 2.5 million clones; approximately 90% are singletons and the top ten take approximately 0.41%. This receptor was identified in a man younger than 30 in good health. Some clones in this sample may be carry-over from other donors' samples. Sequences were obtained from naive CD4+ T cells from PBMCs. As to subset: CD45RA+ positively selected.

The CDR3 DNA reads TGCGCCAGCAGCTTGGTTGTCGCAGCTGACTACGAGCAGTACTTC. This encodes CASSLVVAADYEQYF. The chain recombines TRBV5-1 with TRBJ2-7; D gene ambiguous. V was pared by 0 bases and J by 3 bases, with 13 bases between. CDR3 length: 15 amino acids. The germline gives CDR1 SGHRS, CDR2 YFSETQ.